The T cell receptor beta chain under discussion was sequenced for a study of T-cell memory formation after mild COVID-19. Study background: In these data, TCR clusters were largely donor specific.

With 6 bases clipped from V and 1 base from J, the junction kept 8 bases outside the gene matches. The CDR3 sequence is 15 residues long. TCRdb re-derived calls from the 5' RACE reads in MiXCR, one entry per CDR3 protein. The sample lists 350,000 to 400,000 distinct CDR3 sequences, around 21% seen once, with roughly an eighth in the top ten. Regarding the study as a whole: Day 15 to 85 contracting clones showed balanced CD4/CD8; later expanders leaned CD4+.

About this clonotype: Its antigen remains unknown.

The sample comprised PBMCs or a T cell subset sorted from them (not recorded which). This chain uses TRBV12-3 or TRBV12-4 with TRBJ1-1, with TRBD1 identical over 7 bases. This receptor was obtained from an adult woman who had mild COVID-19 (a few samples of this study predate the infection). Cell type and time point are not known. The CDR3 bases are TGTGCCAGCAGCTTTTTGGGACAGACGAACACTGAAGCTTTCTTT. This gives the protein CASSFLGQTNTEAFF.